These 2 T cell receptor beta chains were sequenced from one sample in a study of CD8 T cells in ankylosing spondylitis. The antigens these receptors bind are not known. Regarding the study as a whole: There was a TCR beta motif, made of several highly homologous variants, that appeared characteristic of ankylosing spondylitis blood.

TCRdb re-called the 5' RACE reads through MiXCR, storing one row per CDR3 protein. Among 800,000 to 900,000 distinct CDR3 sequences listed, approximately 12% were seen once. The sample was blood, either unsorted or a sorted T cell fraction (not recorded which). The receptors come from a male donor with ankylosing spondylitis.

This clonotype was counted a few times. The CDR3 DNA reads TGTGCCAGCAGTTTGGTAAGATCCGGAAACACCATATATTTT. Its translation is CASSLVRSGNTIYF. The V gene is TRBV12-3 or TRBV12-4, the J gene TRBJ1-3; D not resolved. The CDR3 is 14 residues long. Trimming stripped 3 bases from V and 4 bases from J, with 10 bases between.

This clonotype was seen a few times. V and J are TRBV7-2 and TRBJ1-6; D possibly corresponds to TRBD1 (6 bases). Trimming removed 5 bases from V and 9 bases from J, with 20 bases in between. CDR1 is SGHTA, CDR2 FQGNSA, per germline. CDR3 length equals 16 residues. The CDR3 DNA reads as TGTGCCAGCAGCCTCGTCGGGGGGCAGGGTGGTTCACCCCTCCACTTT. Translated: CASSLVGGQGGSPLHF.